Sequencing of this T cell receptor beta chain was carried out in a study of molecular identifiers for immune sequencing clone quantification. This clonotype was found many times. TCRdb redid the calling of the PCR reads with MiXCR, one entry per CDR3 protein. The sample contains 250,000 to 350,000 distinct CDR3 sequences, about 22% of which appear only once. The CDR3 consists of 16 residues. Germline lookup yields CDR1 SGHNT and CDR2 YYREEE (reference sequence). J was trimmed by 0 bases and V by 4 bases; bases with no gene match: 6. The chain carries TRBV5-4 and TRBJ1-1; 10 nucleotides align to TRBD1. The sequencing sample was made of naive CD8+ T cells from blood, with Jurkat cell RNA spiked in. Indicated subset: FACS-sorted CD8+CD4-CCR7+CD45RA+ naive T cells. The TCR was taken from a human donor in good health. Some libraries in this study had Jurkat cell RNA spiked in. The CDR3 spells CASSQDRGWMNTEAFF. The DNA of the CDR3 is TGTGCCAGCAGCCAGGACAGGGGGTGGATGAACACTGAAGCTTTCTTT.